The 25 T cell receptor beta chains below come from one sample, sequenced in a study of CD8+CD57+ T cells in acquired aplastic anemia. Investigators profiled TCR beta VDJ and CDR3 from genomic DNA template. TCRdb passed the reads through MiXCR, listing each CDR3 protein once. In the table there are approximately 200,000 distinct CDR3 sequences, 61% of which are singletons. The sequencing input was sorted CD4+, CD8+, or CD8+CD57+ T cells (not recorded which) from PBMCs. The receptor source for this set is a human donor in good health.

CDR3 bases: TGTGCCAGCAGCTATCAGGGGACTATGAACACTGAAGCTTTCTTT. As protein: CASSYQGTMNTEAFF. The chain links TRBV27 to TRBJ1-1, with D possibly matching TRBD1 (6 bases). Trimming removed 6 bases at V and 0 bases at J, with 14 bases between. This CDR3 is built from 15 residues. Germline V gene sequence: CDR1 MNHEY, CDR2 SMNVEV (reference sequence).

The chain has TRBV15 and TRBJ2-7; D remains unclear. V was cut by 1 base and J by 2 bases, with 12 bases left in between. Germline V gene sequence: CDR1 LNHNV, CDR2 YYDKDF (reference sequence). The CDR3 is 15 residues long. The CDR3 nucleotides are TGTGCCACCAGCAGAGGGGGTTCGGGCCCCTACGAGCAGTACTTC. Protein: CATSRGGSGPYEQYF.

The chain links TRBV7-9 to TRBJ1-1, with D tentatively TRBD1 (5 bases). The CDR3 totals 15 residues. The V end was cut by 5 bases, the J end by 4 bases, with 17 bases between. The V gene's germline CDR1 is SEHNR and CDR2 FQNEAQ (reference sequence). CDR3 DNA: TGTGCCAGCAGCAAGCCCCAGGGTATAGGCACTGAAGCTTTCTTT. Amino acid sequence: CASSKPQGIGTEAFF.

V gene TRBV7-3 combines with J gene TRBJ1-5; TRBD1 is a possible D gene (5 bases). Trimming removed 2 bases from V and 3 bases from J, with 8 bases in between. Per germline, CDR1 SGHTA and CDR2 FQGTGA. This CDR3 is built from 14 residues. CDR3 nucleotides: TGTGCCAGCAGCTTAGACAGCCACAATCAGCCCCAGCATTTT. This translates into CASSLDSHNQPQHF.

This sequence joins TRBV20-1 and TRBJ1-1; 9 nucleotides match TRBD1. This CDR3 has 18 amino acids. CDR1 DFQATT and CDR2 SNEGSKA come from the germline V gene (reference sequence). Trimming took 0 bases from V and 4 from J; bases not matched to a gene: 15. The chain's CDR3 is CSARENLLDRGISTEAFF. CDR3 sequence (DNA): TGCAGTGCTAGAGAGAACCTCCTTGACAGGGGGATCTCCACTGAAGCTTTCTTT.

This chain uses TRBV7-9 with TRBJ2-2, with D perhaps TRBD2 (6 bases). V was shortened by 2 bases and J by 0 bases, with 7 bases between the two germline ends. This CDR3 has 15 residues. Looked up from germline, CDR1 is SEHNR and CDR2 is FQNEAQ (reference sequence). CDR3 DNA sequence: TGTGCCAGCAGCTTAATAGCGGCGAACACCGGGGAGCTGTTTTTT. Encoded protein: CASSLIAANTGELFF.

The rearrangement joins TRBV7-9 to TRBJ2-1, with TRBD2 matching over 8 bases. The CDR3 has 15 amino acids. CDR1 and CDR2 (germline): SEHNR, FQNEAQ (reference sequence). V trimming: 6 bases; J trimming: 4 bases; junction bases outside the gene matches: 8. Here the CDR3 reads CASRAAGGSYNEQFF. The CDR3 coding sequence is TGTGCCAGCAGGGCGGCGGGGGGAAGTTACAATGAGCAGTTCTTC.

This clonotype was seen ten or more times. The rearrangement joins TRBV5-6 to TRBJ1-1; D perhaps matches TRBD1 (6 bases). Trimming left V 7 bases short and J 0 bases short, with 16 bases between. This CDR3 is 15 amino acids long. CDR1 is SGHDT and CDR2 is YYEEEE in the germline V gene. As DNA, the CDR3 is TGTGCCAGCGGGGGCCAGGGCGATATGAACACTGAAGCTTTCTTT. Its translation: CASGGQGDMNTEAFF.

Comment on this clonotype: This sequence may be a read error, since a much larger clone differs from it by one base. This sequence joins TRBV7-8 and TRBJ2-7; the match to TRBD2 covers 8 bases. Germline trimming cut 1 base from V and 5 bases from J; bases unmatched to any gene: 13. This CDR3 region has 17 residues. The germline gives CDR1 SGHVS, CDR2 FQNEAQ. The CDR3 sequence is CASSLEPTSGLKNEQYF. CDR3 in DNA: TGTGCCAGCAGCTTAGAACCCACTAGCGGTCTGAAGAACGAGCAGTACTTC.

This chain uses TRBV25-1 with TRBJ2-1, with 7 bases identical to TRBD1. Germline V CDR1 and CDR2: MGHDK, SYGVNS. This CDR3 region has 13 residues. Trimming cost V 7 bases and J 8 bases; bases outside gene matches: 8. DNA for the CDR3: TGTGCCAGCACCAAACAGGGGTTTCATGAGCAGTTCTTC. It yields the protein CASTKQGFHEQFF.

This clonotype showed up many times. This chain uses TRBV19 with TRBJ2-7; D might be TRBD1 or TRBD2, each matching 5 bases. Germline loops: CDR1 LNHDA, CDR2 SQIVND (reference sequence). The length of the CDR3 is 16 residues. V dropped 0 bases and J dropped 2 bases, with 14 bases sitting between them. The CDR3 sequence: CASSIDLGPRTYEQYF. The CDR3 DNA reads TGTGCCAGTAGTATAGATCTGGGACCCAGGACCTACGAGCAGTACTTC.

This clonotype was seen a few times. V and J are TRBV24-1 and TRBJ2-5; no clear D. CDR1 and CDR2 from the germline V gene are KGHDR and SFDVKD. This CDR3 spans 13 amino acids. Trimming removed 2 bases from V and 5 bases from J, with 8 bases in between. The CDR3 sequence: CATSDSGWETQYF. The CDR3 DNA sequence: TGTGCCACCAGTGATTCAGGATGGGAGACCCAGTACTTC.

About this clonotype itself: One end of the junction is discordant with germline, which a read error may explain. This rearrangement joins TRBV25-1 to TRBJ1-1; weak D call: TRBD1 (6 bases). This CDR3 has 15 residues. The germline CDR1 and CDR2 sequences are MGHDK and SYGVNS. CDR3 in amino acids: CASSPQGGLETEAFF. CDR3 nucleotide sequence: TGCGCCAGCAGTCCACAAGGGGGGTTGGAGACTGAAGCTTTCTTT.

The chain is built from TRBV20-1 and TRBJ2-5, with 11 bases fitting TRBD2. CDR1 is DFQATT, CDR2 SNEGSKA, per germline (reference sequence). V was pared by 0 bases and J by 0 bases, with 6 bases of the junction left unmatched. This CDR3 spans 17 amino acids. For the CDR3, the DNA is TGCAGTGCTAGAGACAAGACTAGCGGGACGGACCAAGAGACCCAGTACTTC. Amino acid sequence: CSARDKTSGTDQETQYF.

The J gene is TRBJ1-3, the V gene TRBV15; 7 nucleotides line up with TRBD1. J was trimmed by 8 bases and V by 4 bases; bases with no gene match: 5. This CDR3 region has 13 residues. The V gene's germline CDR1 is LNHNV and CDR2 YYDKDF (reference sequence). CDR3 protein: CATSKGQEYTIYF. The CDR3 nucleotides read TGTGCCACCAGCAAAGGACAGGAGTACACCATATATTTT.

V is TRBV7-6 and J is TRBJ2-2, with D maybe TRBD1 (5 bases). Trimming removed 0 bases at V and 2 bases at J, with 7 bases between. This CDR3 is built from 15 residues. Per the germline V gene, CDR1 is SGHVS and CDR2 is FNYEAQ. CDR3 DNA sequence: TGTGCCAGCAGCTTAGCCAGGGCCAACACCGGGGAGCTGTTTTTT. It specifies CASSLARANTGELFF. Looking up the rest from reference TRBV7-6 and TRBJ2-2 gives the full variable domain: GAGVSQSPRYKVTKRGQDVALRCDPISGHVSLYWYRQALGQGPEFLTYFNYEAQQDKSGLPNDRFSAERPEGSISTLTIQRTEQRDSAMYRCASSLARANTGELFFGEGSRLTVL.

By its share, this clonotype is medium-sized. The J gene is TRBJ2-7, the V gene TRBV20-1; no clear D. Germline values: CDR1 DFQATT, CDR2 SNEGSKA (reference sequence). The CDR3 consists of 14 residues. V shed 3 bases and J shed 7 bases, with 19 bases lying between them. CDR3 amino acids: CSARPPDEELEQYF. In DNA form, the CDR3 reads TGCAGTGCTAGGCCCCCAGATGAGGAGCTTGAGCAGTACTTC.

J is TRBJ2-2 and V is TRBV5-1; the D gene is possibly TRBD2 (5 bases). The germline gives CDR1 SGHRS, CDR2 YFSETQ. The CDR3 spans 15 residues. The V end lost 0 bases, the J end lost 3 bases, and 9 bases lay between the germline ends. The CDR3 is CASSLAAGDTGELFF. CDR3 DNA sequence: TGCGCCAGCAGCTTGGCGGCCGGGGACACCGGGGAGCTGTTTTTT.

This clonotype appeared a single time. The genes are TRBV2 and TRBJ2-6; weak D call: TRBD1 (6 bases). Germline V gene sequence: CDR1 SNHLY, CDR2 FYNNEI. This CDR3 region has 16 residues. V was cut by 2 bases and J by 2 bases, with 10 bases left in between. In nucleotides, the CDR3 is TGTGCCAGCAGTGAAAGGGGGAGAGCTGGGGCCAACGTCCTGACTTTC. Its translation: CASSERGRAGANVLTF.

This clonotype was recorded at least ten times. This sequence joins TRBV7-8 and TRBJ1-1; no reliable D call. The CDR3 has 13 residues. Looked up from germline, CDR1 is SGHVS and CDR2 is FQNEAQ. V was cut by 5 bases and J by 1 base, with 8 bases left in between. The CDR3 DNA follows: TGTGCCAGCAGCCCAGAGGGGAACACTGAAGCTTTCTTT. Translated, it gives CASSPEGNTEAFF.

Points on this clonotype: This may come from a read error, since a much larger clone is one base off. The V call is TRBV6-6, the J call TRBJ1-1; D is possibly TRBD1 (5 bases). Germline CDR1 MNHNY, CDR2 SVGAGI (reference sequence). There are 12 residues in the CDR3. The germline V and J ends were trimmed by 6 bases and 11 bases, with 16 bases remaining between them. The CDR3 bases are TGTGCCAGCAGCAACGAATCGGGGGGGGCTTTCTTT. Translated, it gives CASSNESGGAFF.

The chain links TRBV20-1 to TRBJ2-3; 13 bases align to TRBD2. V trimming: 4 bases; J trimming: 4 bases; junction bases outside the gene matches: 2. Germline V lookup: CDR1 DFQATT, CDR2 SNEGSKA (reference sequence). The CDR3 spans 14 residues. The CDR3 loop reads CSANGLAGADTQYF. The CDR3 DNA is TGCAGTGCTAACGGACTAGCGGGAGCAGATACGCAGTATTTT.

This chain uses TRBV7-2 with TRBJ1-2; 7 bases align to TRBD1. Germline loops: CDR1 SGHTA, CDR2 FQGNSA. Trimming took 3 bases from V and 4 from J; bases not matched to a gene: 5. The CDR3 has 14 amino acids. CDR3: CASSLRDRFYGYTF. The CDR3 region has the DNA TGTGCCAGCAGCTTGCGGGACAGATTCTATGGCTACACCTTC.

This clonotype was detected ten times or more. The CDR3 sequence: CASSQTNENTEAFF. DNA for the CDR3: TGTGCCAGCAGCCAGACAAATGAGAACACTGAAGCTTTCTTT. This chain connects TRBV7-6 to TRBJ1-1; D gene uncertain. There are 14 residues in the CDR3. The V end lost 5 bases, the J end lost 1 base, and 11 bases lay between the germline ends. Per germline, CDR1 SGHVS and CDR2 FNYEAQ.

This clonotype was found a few times. Given a much more abundant clone one base away, this may be a read error. The rearrangement joins TRBV12-5 to TRBJ2-1; possible D gene TRBD1, 5 bases. In germline, CDR1 is LGHNT, CDR2 FRNRAP. This CDR3 is built from 16 residues. The DNA of the CDR3 is TGTGCCAGCAGTCCTAAGTGCAGGGCTTCTTACAATGAGCAGTTCTTC. The encoded protein is CASSPKCRASYNEQFF.